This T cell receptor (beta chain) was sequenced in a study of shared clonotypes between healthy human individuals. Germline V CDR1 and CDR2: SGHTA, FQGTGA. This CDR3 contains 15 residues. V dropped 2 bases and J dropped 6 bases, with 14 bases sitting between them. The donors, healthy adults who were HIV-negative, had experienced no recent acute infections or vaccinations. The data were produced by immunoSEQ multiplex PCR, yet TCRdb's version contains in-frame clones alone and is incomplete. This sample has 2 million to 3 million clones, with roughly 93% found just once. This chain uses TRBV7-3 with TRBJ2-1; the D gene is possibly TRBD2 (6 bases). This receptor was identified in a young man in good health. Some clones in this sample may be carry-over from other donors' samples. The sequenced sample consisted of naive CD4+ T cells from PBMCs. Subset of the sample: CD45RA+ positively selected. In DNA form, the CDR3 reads TGTGCCAGCAGCTTAGCGGGACCCCGAGCCAATGAGCAGTTCTTC. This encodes CASSLAGPRANEQFF.